Each of the 19 T cell receptor beta chains below was sequenced from the same sample in a study of T cells expressing NK-cell markers. TCRdb reprocessed the 5' RACE reads, keeping one entry per CDR3 protein, no DNA. The listing records about 260,000 distinct CDR3 sequences. Input material: blood T cells: a sorted CD56 or NKG2C T cell subset, CD4+ or CD8+ T cells, or bulk PBMC T cells (not recorded which). All receptors come from a young man in good health.

V usage is TRBV11-2 and J usage is TRBJ2-1. This CDR3 spans 15 amino acids. Germline CDR1 reads SGHAT; CDR2 reads FQNNGV. The CDR3 here is CASSSRQENYNEQFF.

J is TRBJ2-1 and V is TRBV5-4; TCRdb reports TRBD2, a call that lacks DNA to check it against. The CDR3 totals 18 residues. Germline V lookup: CDR1 SGHNT, CDR2 YYREEE (reference sequence). The CDR3 region is CASSLAMDASGRPDEQFF. The entire variable domain, with the rest obtained from reference TRBV5-4 and TRBJ2-1, is as follows: ETGVTQSPTHLIKTRGQQVTLRCSSQSGHNTVSWYQQALGQGPQFIFQYYREEENGRGNFPPRFSGLQFPNYSSELNVNALELDDSALYLCASSLAMDASGRPDEQFFGPGTRLTVL.

This chain uses TRBV12-3 or TRBV12-4 with TRBJ2-4; the D call from TCRdb, TRBD1, cannot be confirmed without DNA. This CDR3 has 14 amino acids. CDR3 sequence reads: CASSWAGGSNIQYF.

The CDR3 here is CASSETRGHNTEAFF. This chain connects TRBV5-1 to TRBJ1-1; the D gene TCRdb calls, TRBD1, cannot be checked with no DNA. Germline V CDR1 and CDR2: SGHRS, YFSETQ. This CDR3 comprises 15 residues.

J is TRBJ2-6 and V is TRBV14. CDR3 length equals 14 residues. Germline V CDR1 and CDR2: SGHDN, FVKESK. The CDR3 is CASSPYSGANVLTF.

J is TRBJ2-1 and V is TRBV11-2. The CDR3 loop spans 15 amino acids. CDR1 and CDR2 from the germline V gene are SGHAT and FQNNGV. The CDR3 reads CASSFLGSSYNEQFF.

V and J are TRBV20-1 and TRBJ1-1; TCRdb picks TRBD1, but there is no DNA to check that call. Germline assignment: CDR1 DFQATT and CDR2 SNEGSKA (reference sequence). The CDR3 spans 12 residues. The CDR3: CSAKPRQVRAFF.

J is TRBJ2-3 and V is TRBV12-3 or TRBV12-4; TCRdb gives TRBD1 as the D gene, but with no DNA this cannot be confirmed. The CDR3 is made up of 15 amino acids. CDR3 sequence: CASSRDSTSTDTQYF.

V gene TRBV11-2 combines with J gene TRBJ2-7; TCRdb's D call of TRBD1 is untestable without DNA. Germline CDR1 SGHAT, CDR2 FQNNGV. This CDR3 has 15 residues. CDR3 in amino acids: CASSTGQGNSYEQYF. Full variable domain (rest looked up from reference TRBV11-2 and TRBJ2-7): EAGVAQSPRYKIIEKRQSVAFWCNPISGHATLYWYQQILGQGPKLLIQFQNNGVVDDSQLPKDRFSAERLKGVDSTLKIQPAKLEDSAVYLCASSTGQGNSYEQYFGPGTRLTVT.

CDR3 protein: CSARDSGRLWSYEQYF. This chain uses TRBV20-1 with TRBJ2-7; no DNA is available, so the TRBD2 call from TCRdb remains unchecked. Germline CDR1 DFQATT, CDR2 SNEGSKA (reference sequence). The CDR3 has 16 amino acids.

V usage is TRBV15 and J usage is TRBJ2-2. From germline, CDR1 is LNHNV and CDR2 YYDKDF (reference sequence). This CDR3 has 14 amino acids. The CDR3 sequence: CATSRGSRTGELFF.

V and J are TRBV4-2 and TRBJ1-2. The CDR3 loop spans 16 amino acids. Germline-derived CDR1 and CDR2 are LGHNA and YNFKEQ. CDR3 residues: CASSQEAVRSPKGYTF.

The V call is TRBV10-3, the J call TRBJ2-5; TCRdb names TRBD2, which stays unverified in the absence of DNA. CDR3 size: 15 residues. Germline CDR1 is ENHRY and CDR2 is SYGVKD. CDR3 in amino acids: CAISNPAGGGETQYF.

The rearrangement joins TRBV12-3 or TRBV12-4 to TRBJ1-5. The CDR3 spans 15 residues. CDR3 region: CASSFEGRGNQPQHF.

The chain is built from TRBV10-3 and TRBJ1-1. CDR1 is ENHRY and CDR2 is SYGVKD in the germline V gene. This CDR3 is 12 amino acids long. The CDR3 loop reads CAISEAGSWAFF.

The rearrangement joins TRBV7-2 to TRBJ2-1; the D call from TCRdb, TRBD1, cannot be confirmed without DNA. Germline CDR1 is SGHTA and CDR2 is FQGNSA. This CDR3 is 15 amino acids long. The CDR3 protein is CASSQRGGRYNEQFF.

The chain carries TRBV20-1 and TRBJ1-2. The CDR3 runs 11 residues. The V gene's germline CDR1 is DFQATT and CDR2 SNEGSKA (reference sequence). The CDR3 sequence: CSARDGNGYTF.

The chain joins TRBV6-1 to TRBJ1-2. The germline V gene has CDR1 MNHNS and CDR2 SASEGT. The CDR3 covers 13 residues. The CDR3 sequence is CASNLDPGGGYTF.

The chain employs TRBV7-9 and TRBJ2-6; the D call from TCRdb, TRBD1, cannot be confirmed without DNA. The germline gives CDR1 SEHNR, CDR2 FQNEAQ (reference sequence). This CDR3 contains 16 residues. The chain's CDR3 is CASRWDRGAGANVLTF.